This T cell receptor (beta chain) is drawn from a study of T cells in pancreatic ductal adenocarcinoma. Findings and caveats of the study: Results skew toward the minority of patients with early-stage disease. Enrichment of CD45RO+ effector over naive T cells in tumors may bias clonality. Mean clonality was approximately 0.1 in tumors and roughly 0.066 in blood, not significantly different.

Germline values: CDR1 LGHNA, CDR2 YNFKEQ. Losses at the gene ends were 2 bases for V and 1 base for J; bases not matched to a gene: 6. The CDR3 totals 17 residues. This clone was found once. What it binds is unknown. Repertoires were generated with immunoSEQ multiplex PCR, while TCRdb's copy carries only in-frame clones and drops some. Here the sample spans about 29,000 clones, 90% to 95% being singletons. Surgery without prior neoadjuvant therapy was the treatment of the selected pancreatic ductal adenocarcinoma patients. Sequenced sample: PBMCs. J is TRBJ2-2 and V is TRBV4-2, with 8 bases identical to TRBD2. The sequence derives from a human donor with pancreatic ductal adenocarcinoma. In nucleotides, the CDR3 is TGTGCCAGCAGCCAAAGTGGGGCGGGAGGGAACACCGGGGAGCTGTTTTTT. This codes for CASSQSGAGGNTGELFF.